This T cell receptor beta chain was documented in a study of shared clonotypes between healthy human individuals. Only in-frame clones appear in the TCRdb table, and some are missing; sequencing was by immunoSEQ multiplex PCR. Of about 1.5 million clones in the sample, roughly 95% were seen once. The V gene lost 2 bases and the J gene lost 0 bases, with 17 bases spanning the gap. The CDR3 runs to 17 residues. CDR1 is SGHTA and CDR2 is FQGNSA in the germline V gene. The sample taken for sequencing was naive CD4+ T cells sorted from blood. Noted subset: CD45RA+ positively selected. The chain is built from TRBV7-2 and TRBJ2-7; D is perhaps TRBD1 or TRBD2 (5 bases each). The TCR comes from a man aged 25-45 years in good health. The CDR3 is CASSLIAGWGSSYEQYF. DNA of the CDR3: TGTGCCAGCAGCTTAATTGCCGGTTGGGGGAGCTCCTACGAGCAGTACTTC.